This TCR beta chain appears in the sequencing data of a study of cytomegalovirus exposure and HLA in healthy donors. A multiplex PCR was run with 60 Vbeta primers and 13 Jbeta primers. Generated by immunoSEQ multiplex PCR, the TCRdb table keeps only in-frame clones and is missing some. The sample contains tens of thousands of clones, around 64% of which appear only once. Sampled while nominally healthy, donors likely had unrecorded immune exposures. Material: PBMCs. The receptor comes from a man between 40 and 49 years old in good health and CMV-seropositive.

The CDR3 loop is CASSQETGGQKLFF. The CDR3 nucleotides are TGTGCCAGCAGCCAAGAGACAGGGGGGCAAAAACTGTTTTTT. The rearrangement joins TRBV11-2 to TRBJ1-4; 9 nucleotides align to TRBD1. Germline-derived CDR1 and CDR2 are SGHAT and FQNNGV. This CDR3 has 14 amino acids. J lost 9 bases, V lost 5 bases, and 7 bases had no gene match.